This is a list of T cell receptor beta chains from one sample in a study of T-cell memory formation after mild COVID-19. From the 5' RACE reads, TCRdb called clonotypes with MiXCR, one entry per CDR3 protein. The sample has some 300,000 distinct CDR3 sequences; roughly 19% are singletons. Input material: PBMCs or a T cell subset sorted from them (not recorded which). The receptors derive from a man between 18 and 29 years old who had mild COVID-19 (a few samples of this study predate the infection). Cell type and time point are not known. CDR3s include the opening cysteine and the closing phenylalanine or tryptophan. Not all rows give a size; the values are once, few, many and, for expanded clones, a class.

V gene: TRBV7-2
clone size: .
J gene: TRBJ1-6
CDR3 length: 15
CDR3 protein: CASSPMPASNSPLHF

V gene: TRBV7-3
clone size: few
J gene: TRBJ2-3
CDR3 length: 16
CDR3 protein: CASSLTGGGPRDTQYF

V gene: TRBV27
clone size: few
J gene: TRBJ2-5
CDR3 length: 14
CDR3 protein: CASRVAGGRETQYF

V gene: TRBV9
clone size: .
J gene: TRBJ2-3
CDR3 length: 14
CDR3 protein: CASSVEGRPDTQYF

V gene: TRBV5-4
clone size: many
J gene: TRBJ1-6
CDR3 length: 14
CDR3 protein: CASSLNRGAKPLHF

V gene: TRBV20-1
clone size: few
J gene: TRBJ2-3
CDR3 length: 13
CDR3 protein: CSAAGGRADTQYF

V gene: TRBV4-3
clone size: few
J gene: TRBJ2-5
CDR3 length: 16
CDR3 protein: CASSQETGTGGETQYF

V gene: TRBV7-2
clone size: .
J gene: TRBJ2-5
CDR3 length: 14
CDR3 protein: CASSLVRRQETQYF

V gene: TRBV12-3/TRBV12-4
clone size: .
J gene: TRBJ2-5
CDR3 length: 15
CDR3 protein: CASSLAGGPSETQYF

V gene: TRBV7-2
clone size: .
J gene: TRBJ2-5
CDR3 length: 16
CDR3 protein: CASSLASGIGQETQYF

V gene: TRBV7-9
clone size: many
J gene: TRBJ2-3
CDR3 length: 16
CDR3 protein: CASSAFRAGVLDTQYF

V gene: TRBV20-1
clone size: few
J gene: TRBJ2-7
CDR3 length: 12
CDR3 protein: CSADRTGNEQYF

V gene: TRBV9
clone size: few
J gene: TRBJ1-1
CDR3 length: 15
CDR3 protein: CASSVAGDGSTEAFF

V gene: TRBV20-1
clone size: many
J gene: TRBJ2-1
CDR3 length: 12
CDR3 protein: CSAAGEGDEQFF

V gene: TRBV7-7
clone size: .
J gene: TRBJ2-2
CDR3 length: 16
CDR3 protein: CASSAGRASRPGELFF

V gene: TRBV4-1
clone size: .
J gene: TRBJ1-5
CDR3 length: 16
CDR3 protein: CASSPRGGVGGQPQHF

V gene: TRBV19
clone size: .
J gene: TRBJ1-5
CDR3 length: 13
CDR3 protein: CASSIVVNQPQHF

V gene: TRBV7-2
clone size: .
J gene: TRBJ2-3
CDR3 length: 12
CDR3 protein: CASSHLTDTQYF

V gene: TRBV3-1
clone size: .
J gene: TRBJ2-7
CDR3 length: 15
CDR3 protein: CASSDRWQGEYEQYF

V gene: TRBV12-3/TRBV12-4
clone size: few
J gene: TRBJ1-1
CDR3 length: 15
CDR3 protein: CASSLIPTVNTEAFF

V gene: TRBV6-6
clone size: few
J gene: TRBJ2-2
CDR3 length: 15
CDR3 protein: CASIRLGRGTGELFF

V gene: TRBV27
clone size: few
J gene: TRBJ1-6
CDR3 length: 16
CDR3 protein: CASRSREGALNSPLHF

V gene: TRBV7-9
clone size: .
J gene: TRBJ2-4
CDR3 length: 16
CDR3 protein: CASSLNPGTAKNIQYF

V gene: TRBV7-3
clone size: .
J gene: TRBJ2-3
CDR3 length: 16
CDR3 protein: CASSLRVRGRSDTQYF

V gene: TRBV7-2
clone size: .
J gene: TRBJ1-6
CDR3 length: 16
CDR3 protein: CASSLIGLRGNSPLHF

V gene: TRBV5-5
clone size: .
J gene: TRBJ2-5
CDR3 length: 14
CDR3 protein: CASSFNVGQETQYF

V gene: TRBV5-1
clone size: many
J gene: TRBJ2-1
CDR3 length: 15
CDR3 protein: CASSLLGGVHNEQFF

V gene: TRBV5-1
clone size: few
J gene: TRBJ2-7
CDR3 length: 14
CDR3 protein: CASSLAGDSYEQYF

V gene: TRBV7-8
clone size: .
J gene: TRBJ1-1
CDR3 length: 14
CDR3 protein: CASSLHWGFNEAFF

V gene: TRBV12-3/TRBV12-4
clone size: .
J gene: TRBJ1-1
CDR3 length: 14
CDR3 protein: CASSLYKGLTEAFF

V gene: TRBV9
clone size: .
J gene: TRBJ1-6
CDR3 length: 15
CDR3 protein: CASSVWDRHNSPLHF

V gene: TRBV4-1
clone size: .
J gene: TRBJ2-5
CDR3 length: 15
CDR3 protein: CASSQDRTVQETQYF

V gene: TRBV12-3/TRBV12-4
clone size: once
J gene: TRBJ1-4
CDR3 length: 14
CDR3 protein: CASSFTGGEEKLFF

V gene: TRBV9
clone size: few
J gene: TRBJ1-6
CDR3 length: 17
CDR3 protein: CASSVAPTTSYNSPLHF

V gene: TRBV20-1
clone size: .
J gene: TRBJ2-3
CDR3 length: 16
CDR3 protein: CSARGRLAGGEDTQYF

V gene: TRBV7-9
clone size: .
J gene: TRBJ2-5
CDR3 length: 11
CDR3 protein: CASTGPGPRYF

V gene: TRBV12-3/TRBV12-4
clone size: few
J gene: TRBJ2-5
CDR3 length: 16
CDR3 protein: CASSYRVGTTQETQYF

V gene: TRBV5-1
clone size: .
J gene: TRBJ2-7
CDR3 length: 16
CDR3 protein: CASSLFGGVFSYEQYF

V gene: TRBV5-1
clone size: .
J gene: TRBJ2-6
CDR3 length: 16
CDR3 protein: CASSLGDSTGANVLTF

V gene: TRBV15
clone size: few
J gene: TRBJ2-3
CDR3 length: 15
CDR3 protein: CAISPSGGATDTQYF

V gene: TRBV7-2
clone size: few
J gene: TRBJ2-3
CDR3 length: 15
CDR3 protein: CASRRGWAVTDTQYF

V gene: TRBV5-1
clone size: once
J gene: TRBJ2-1
CDR3 length: 15
CDR3 protein: CASSWGQGGGNEQFF

V gene: TRBV12-3/TRBV12-4
clone size: .
J gene: TRBJ2-6
CDR3 length: 12
CDR3 protein: CASSAWANVLTF

V gene: TRBV6-5
clone size: few
J gene: TRBJ1-4
CDR3 length: 17
CDR3 protein: CASSYRGNIATNEKLFF

V gene: TRBV7-6
clone size: few
J gene: TRBJ1-1
CDR3 length: 12
CDR3 protein: CASSLVASEAFF

V gene: TRBV9
clone size: .
J gene: TRBJ2-3
CDR3 length: 17
CDR3 protein: CASSIYSGGASTDTQYF

V gene: TRBV6-6
clone size: .
J gene: TRBJ1-4
CDR3 length: 14
CDR3 protein: CASSTGTGREKLFF

V gene: TRBV29-1
clone size: .
J gene: TRBJ2-5
CDR3 length: 13
CDR3 protein: CSVDFVGQETQYF

V gene: TRBV5-5
clone size: .
J gene: TRBJ1-2
CDR3 length: 12
CDR3 protein: CASNDGFYGYTF

V gene: TRBV7-6
clone size: few
J gene: TRBJ1-4
CDR3 length: 21
CDR3 protein: CASSLLNPGPGRAATNEKLFF